This T cell receptor (beta chain) was observed in a study of early stage breast cancer tumors. Notes on the study in general: Most shared enriched TCRB sequences were commonly generated ones.

V lost 8 bases to trimming and J lost 6 bases, with 17 bases between them. The CDR3 contains 14 residues. Germline CDR1 reads LGHNT; CDR2 reads FRNRAP. Blood replicates held 0.5 ug DNA, tumor or normal breast about 1.5 ug, two each. Measured with immunoSEQ multiplex PCR; TCRdb has only the in-frame clones, and not every one. The sample consists of roughly 56,000 clones, 60% to 85% of them appearing once. As to this clone: Its antigen remains unknown.

This receptor was taken from a person aged 30 to 39 with breast cancer. This chain connects TRBV12-5 to TRBJ2-1; maybe TRBD2 (6 bases). The specimen sequenced was blood. CDR3 residues: CASRGSGPPNEQFF. In DNA, the CDR3 is TGTGCTAGTCGGGGCAGCGGGCCTCCCAATGAGCAGTTCTTC.